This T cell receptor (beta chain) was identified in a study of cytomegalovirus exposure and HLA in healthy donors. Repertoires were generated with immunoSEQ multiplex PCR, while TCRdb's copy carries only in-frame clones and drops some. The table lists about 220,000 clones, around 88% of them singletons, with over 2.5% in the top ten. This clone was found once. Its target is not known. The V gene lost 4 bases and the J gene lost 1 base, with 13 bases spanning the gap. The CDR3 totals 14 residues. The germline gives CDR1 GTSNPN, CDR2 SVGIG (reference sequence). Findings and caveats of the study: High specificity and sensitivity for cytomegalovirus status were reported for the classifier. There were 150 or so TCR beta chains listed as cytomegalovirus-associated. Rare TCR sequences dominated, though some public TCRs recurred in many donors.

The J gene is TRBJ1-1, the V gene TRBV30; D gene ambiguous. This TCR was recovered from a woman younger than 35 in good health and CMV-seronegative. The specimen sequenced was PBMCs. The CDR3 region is CAWNEGVRNTEAFF. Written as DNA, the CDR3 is TGTGCCTGGAATGAGGGAGTCCGGAACACTGAAGCTTTCTTT.